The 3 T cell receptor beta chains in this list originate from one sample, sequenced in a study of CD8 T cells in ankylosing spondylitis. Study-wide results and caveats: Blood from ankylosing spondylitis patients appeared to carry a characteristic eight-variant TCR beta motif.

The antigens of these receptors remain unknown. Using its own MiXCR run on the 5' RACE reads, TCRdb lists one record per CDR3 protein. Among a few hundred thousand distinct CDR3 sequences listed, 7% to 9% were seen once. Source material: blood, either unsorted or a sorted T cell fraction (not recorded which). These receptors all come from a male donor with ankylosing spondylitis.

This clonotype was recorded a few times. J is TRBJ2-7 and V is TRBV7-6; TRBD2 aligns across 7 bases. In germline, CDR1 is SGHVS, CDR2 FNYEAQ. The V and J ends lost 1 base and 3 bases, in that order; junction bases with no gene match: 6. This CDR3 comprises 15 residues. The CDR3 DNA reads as TGTGCCAGCAGCTTAGGGGGGGGAGGGGACTACGAGCAGTACTTC. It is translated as CASSLGGGGDYEQYF.

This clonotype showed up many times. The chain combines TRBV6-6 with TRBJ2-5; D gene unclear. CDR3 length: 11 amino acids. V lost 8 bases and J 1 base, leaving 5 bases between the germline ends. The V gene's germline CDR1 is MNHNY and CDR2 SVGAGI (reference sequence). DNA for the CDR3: TGTGCCAGCGGGATCCAAGAGACCCAGTACTTC. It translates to CASGIQETQYF.

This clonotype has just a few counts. The CDR3 DNA is TGTGCCAGCAGCACAGGGGGCGAGACCTACGAGCAGTACTTC. Protein product: CASSTGGETYEQYF. This rearrangement joins TRBV7-9 to TRBJ2-7; 9 bases map to TRBD1. The CDR3 sequence is 14 residues long. Trimming removed 5 bases from V and 2 bases from J; junction bases left unmatched: 4. Germline V lookup: CDR1 SEHNR, CDR2 FQNEAQ (reference sequence). Full variable domain (remainder filled in from reference TRBV7-9 and TRBJ2-7): DTGVSQNPRHKITKRGQNVTFRCDPISEHNRLYWYRQTLGQGPEFLTYFQNEAQLEKSRLLSDRFSAERPKGSFSTLEIQRTEQGDSAMYLCASSTGGETYEQYFGPGTRLTVT.